This T cell receptor (beta chain) was sequenced for a study of post-analysis software for immune sequencing data. Whole-study findings and limits: The study found TRBV5-6, TRBV5-1 and TRBV20-1 among about five TRBV segments more frequent in patients than controls.

This clonotype came up a few times. The target antigen is unknown. The TCR beta cDNA libraries contained unique molecular identifiers. MiXCR, run by TCRdb on the PCR reads, gives a single entry per CDR3 protein. The repertoire includes a few hundred thousand distinct CDR3 sequences, roughly 40% of them detected once, and under 9% sits in the top ten. Trimming stripped 0 bases from V and 14 bases from J, with 8 bases between. The CDR3 spans 12 residues. Germline loops: CDR1 MGHRA, CDR2 YSYEKL. This receptor was taken from a girl aged 2-10 years with multiple sclerosis. The chain uses TRBV4-1 and TRBJ1-6, with D unclear. The sequencing input was blood. DNA for the CDR3: TGCGCCAGCAGCCAAGAGGGCCTAGCCCTCCACTTT. This translates into CASSQEGLALHF.